This entry lists 27 T cell receptor beta chains sequenced from one sample in a study of identical twins. One entry per CDR3 protein results from TCRdb running MiXCR on the 5' RACE reads. The table has about 570,000 distinct CDR3 sequences, more than 9% seen once. These data were also reused for a study on yellow fever vaccine responses in identical twins.

Sample: PBMCs. The receptors were gathered from a woman younger than 30 in good health.

V gene TRBV10-2 combines with J gene TRBJ2-7; D not certain. The CDR3 contains 14 residues. Trimming pared 4 bases from V and 3 bases from J, leaving 13 bases between. Germline V gene lookup returns CDR1 WSHSY and CDR2 SAAADI. CDR3 amino acids: CASSGSQANYEQYF. CDR3 bases: TGCGCCAGCAGTGGTTCGCAGGCAAACTACGAGCAGTACTTC.

This clonotype appeared a few times. The chain joins TRBV12-3 or TRBV12-4 to TRBJ2-1; 7 bases agree with TRBD2. The CDR3 has 16 residues. The junction had 13 bases not matched to a gene; V was cut back by 5 bases and J by 6 bases. CDR3 sequence reads: CASSPPGLPLVNEQFF. The CDR3 nucleotides read TGTGCCAGCAGTCCGCCGGGACTACCTCTCGTCAATGAGCAGTTCTTC.

This clonotype was seen more than once but under ten times. This chain uses TRBV2 with TRBJ2-3; D gene unclear. Per germline, CDR1 SNHLY and CDR2 FYNNEI. This CDR3 contains 12 residues. V lost 9 bases and J lost 3, with 10 bases in between. As DNA, the CDR3 is TGTGCCAGTCAAGACACGACAGATACGCAGTATTTT. Encoded protein: CASQDTTDTQYF.

The gene calls are TRBV24-1 and TRBJ2-5; 7 bases agree with TRBD1. CDR1 is KGHDR and CDR2 is SFDVKD in the germline V gene. V was pared by 3 bases and J by 1 base, with 4 bases of the junction left unmatched. The CDR3 covers 15 residues. The CDR3 spells CATSDPDRFQETQYF. CDR3 sequence (DNA): TGTGCCACCAGTGATCCGGACAGGTTCCAAGAGACCCAGTACTTC.

This clonotype was seen only a few times. The gene calls are TRBV12-3 or TRBV12-4 and TRBJ2-2; 12 bases align to TRBD2. V lost 2 bases to trimming and J lost 6 bases; unmatched junction nucleotides: 4. CDR3 length: 16 residues. This CDR3 is CASSLLAGGPSGELFF. The CDR3 region has the DNA TGTGCCAGCAGTTTACTAGCGGGAGGGCCCTCCGGGGAGCTGTTTTTT.

This clonotype has ten or more counts. The rearrangement joins TRBV6-5 to TRBJ1-4, with D possibly being TRBD1 (5 bases). The CDR3 contains 15 residues. Germline loops: CDR1 MNHEY, CDR2 SVGAGI. The V end was cut by 4 bases, the J end by 7 bases, with 16 bases between. As DNA, the CDR3 is TGTGCCAGCAGTTCCAATGGGGGGAGCGGTGAAAAACTGTTTTTT. Amino acid sequence: CASSSNGGSGEKLFF.

This clonotype has ten or more counts. The rearrangement joins TRBV11-2 to TRBJ2-7; 10 positions match TRBD2. CDR3 size: 14 residues. Trimming removed 5 bases from V and 4 bases from J; junction bases left unmatched: 5. The germline V gene has CDR1 SGHAT and CDR2 FQNNGV. As DNA, the CDR3 is TGTGCCAGCAGCACCCTAGCGGGAGCATACGAGCAGTACTTC. This translates into CASSTLAGAYEQYF.

The rearrangement uses TRBV7-2 and TRBJ1-2, with 9 bases matching TRBD1. This CDR3 has 15 amino acids. The germline CDR1 and CDR2 sequences are SGHTA and FQGNSA. Losses at the gene ends were 3 bases for V and 8 bases for J; bases not matched to a gene: 10. In DNA form, the CDR3 reads TGTGCCAGCAGCTTTCGGGACAGGGCAGTCACCGGCTACACCTTC. Protein sequence: CASSFRDRAVTGYTF.

This clonotype showed up just a few times. The V gene is TRBV7-6, the J gene TRBJ2-4; 9 bases map to TRBD1. The CDR3 consists of 15 residues. The V gene end was trimmed by 1 base and the J gene end by 9 bases; junction bases not matched to a gene: 7. Germline V gene lookup returns CDR1 SGHVS and CDR2 FNYEAQ. As DNA, the CDR3 is TGTGCCAGCAGCTTAGGGGGACAGGGAGGGGGCATTCAGTACTTC. Its translation is CASSLGGQGGGIQYF.

This clonotype turned up a few times. The chain has TRBV9 and TRBJ2-1; possibly TRBD1 for D (6 bases). V was pared by 4 bases and J by 7 bases, with 21 bases between. CDR1 is SGDLS and CDR2 is YYNGEE in the germline V gene. CDR3 length equals 16 residues. CDR3 nucleotides: TGTGCCAGCAGCACCCAAGGGCAGGGGATAGGTAATGAGCAGTTCTTC. Its protein is CASSTQGQGIGNEQFF. Looking up the rest from reference TRBV9 and TRBJ2-1 gives the full variable domain: DSGVTQTPKHLITATGQRVTLRCSPRSGDLSVYWYQQSLDQGLQFLIQYYNGEERAKGNILERFSAQQFPDLHSELNLSSLELGDSALYFCASSTQGQGIGNEQFFGPGTRLTVL.

The CDR3 nucleotides are TGTGCCAGCTCTAGTAGACGGACGGTAGCGAGCGGGAGTCCAGGTCCCTACTACGAGCAGTACTTC. It is translated as CASSSRRTVASGSPGPYYEQYF. The chain has TRBV6-2 or TRBV6-3 and TRBJ2-7, with 8 bases aligning to TRBD2. Per germline, CDR1 MNHEY and CDR2 SVGEGT. The V gene end was trimmed by 8 bases and the J gene end by 3 bases; junction bases not matched to a gene: 33. This CDR3 has 22 residues.

The V and J genes are TRBV7-2 and TRBJ2-4; 13 nucleotides line up with TRBD2. The CDR3 spans 16 residues. Germline V lookup: CDR1 SGHTA, CDR2 FQGNSA. The V and J ends lost 2 bases and 5 bases, in that order; junction bases with no gene match: 3. CDR3 protein: CASSLWTSGSENIQYF. CDR3 DNA sequence: TGTGCCAGCAGCTTATGGACTAGCGGGAGCGAAAACATTCAGTACTTC.

The chain employs TRBV3-1 and TRBJ2-3, with 12 positions matching TRBD2. The CDR3 loop spans 21 amino acids. Germline CDR1 LGHDT, CDR2 YNNKEL (reference sequence). V lost 0 bases to trimming and J lost 4 bases; unmatched junction nucleotides: 17. This chain's CDR3 is CASSQDGYPSGGALNADTQYF. In nucleotides, the CDR3 is TGTGCCAGCAGCCAAGATGGTTATCCTAGCGGGGGGGCCCTGAATGCAGATACGCAGTATTTT.

The sample holds many counts of this clonotype. The DNA for the CDR3 is TGTGCCATCAGTGAGACCGGGACGGGCAATGAGCAGTTCTTC. Translated: CAISETGTGNEQFF. The genes are TRBV10-3 and TRBJ2-1; either TRBD1 or TRBD2 may supply D (5 bases each). This CDR3 is built from 14 residues. The V end was cut by 2 bases, the J end by 6 bases, with 11 bases between. Per germline, CDR1 ENHRY and CDR2 SYGVKD.

This clonotype was found many times. The chain has TRBV4-2 and TRBJ2-7, with D tentatively TRBD1 or TRBD2 (5 bases each). CDR1 is LGHNA, CDR2 YNFKEQ, per germline. V shed 4 bases and J shed 3 bases, with 13 bases lying between them. There are 14 residues in the CDR3. The chain's CDR3 is CASSRQLGDYEQYF. The CDR3 DNA reads TGTGCCAGCAGCCGTCAACTAGGGGACTACGAGCAGTACTTC.

The V gene is TRBV5-1, the J gene TRBJ2-1; 9 positions match TRBD2. CDR3 length: 18 amino acids. Germline V gene lookup returns CDR1 SGHRS and CDR2 YFSETQ. V was pared by 0 bases and J by 6 bases, with 13 bases of the junction left unmatched. The CDR3 sequence is CASSLALGGRGGGNEQFF. The CDR3 DNA reads as TGCGCCAGCAGCTTGGCTCTGGGCGGGAGGGGAGGTGGCAATGAGCAGTTCTTC. The full variable domain, completed using reference TRBV5-1 and TRBJ2-1, is KAGVTQTPRYLIKTRGQQVTLSCSPISGHRSVSWYQQTPGQGLQFLFEYFSETQRNKGNFPGRFSGRQFSNSRSEMNVSTLELGDSALYLCASSLALGGRGGGNEQFFGPGTRLTVL.

V and J are TRBV6-1 and TRBJ2-7, with 8 positions matching TRBD1. The CDR3 totals 13 residues. In germline, CDR1 is MNHNS, CDR2 SASEGT. The V segment lost 5 bases and the J segment 6 bases; nucleotides outside the gene matches: 6. CDR3 amino acids: CASSRTGTAEQYF. Written as DNA, the CDR3 is TGTGCCAGCAGTCGGACAGGGACCGCCGAGCAGTACTTC.

Many counts were recorded for this clonotype. The genes are TRBV7-2 and TRBJ2-1; TRBD1 might be the D (5 bases). Germline V gives CDR1 SGHTA, CDR2 FQGNSA. The V end was cut by 5 bases, the J end by 6 bases, with 8 bases between. The CDR3 has 12 residues. The CDR3 protein is CASSVDSNEQFF. The CDR3 DNA is TGTGCCAGCAGCGTTGACAGCAATGAGCAGTTCTTC.

In this sample, this clonotype turned up many times. This sequence joins TRBV5-6 and TRBJ1-2; 10 nucleotides line up with TRBD1. The V and J ends lost 4 bases and 5 bases, in that order; junction bases with no gene match: 5. Germline lookup yields CDR1 SGHDT and CDR2 YYEEEE. The CDR3 spans 14 residues. The CDR3 is CASSVGQGRYGYTF. For the CDR3, the DNA is TGTGCCAGCAGCGTGGGACAGGGGAGGTATGGCTACACCTTC.

This clonotype was picked up a small number of times. CDR3 sequence reads: CASTKGGSGANVLTF. The CDR3 region has the DNA TGTGCCAGCACCAAGGGGGGCTCTGGGGCCAACGTCCTGACTTTC. V is TRBV6-1 and J is TRBJ2-6, with D perhaps matching TRBD1 or TRBD2 (6 bases each). Trimming cost V 7 bases and J 0 bases, with 10 bases left between them. The CDR3 covers 15 residues. Germline-derived CDR1 and CDR2 are MNHNS and SASEGT.

This clonotype was recorded many times. This chain's CDR3 is CASSFGGRSYTF. CDR3 in DNA: TGTGCCAGCAGTTTCGGGGGAAGAAGCTACACCTTC. The V and J genes are TRBV12-3 or TRBV12-4 and TRBJ1-2; D is perhaps TRBD1 (5 bases). Deletions cut 3 bases from V and 9 bases from J, with 11 bases between. The length of the CDR3 is 12 residues.

This clonotype was found a few times. This chain connects TRBV20-1 to TRBJ2-7, with 9 bases that match TRBD2. The ends lost 0 bases at V and 7 bases at J; junction bases unmatched: 10. Germline CDR1 and CDR2: DFQATT and SNEGSKA (reference sequence). The CDR3 contains 15 residues. In DNA, the CDR3 is TGCAGTGCTAGAGATCCGGCTAGCGGGGTCGGTGAGCAGTACTTC. The encoded protein is CSARDPASGVGEQYF.

This clonotype was counted many times. V is TRBV4-1 and J is TRBJ1-5; TRBD1 agrees at 8 bases. From germline, CDR1 is MGHRA and CDR2 YSYEKL. The CDR3 has 16 residues. Losses at the gene ends were 4 bases for V and 5 bases for J; bases not matched to a gene: 10. For the CDR3, the DNA is TGCGCCAGCAGCCTCCGGACAGGGTTTGAAGATCAGCCCCAGCATTTT. It is translated as CASSLRTGFEDQPQHF.

This clonotype appeared many times. The rearrangement joins TRBV4-3 to TRBJ2-2, with TRBD1 identical over 8 bases. The junction had 6 bases not matched to a gene; V was cut back by 4 bases and J by 5 bases. This CDR3 contains 15 residues. The germline V gene has CDR1 LGHNA and CDR2 YSLEER. As DNA, the CDR3 is TGCGCCAGCAGCCTGGACAGGGTGGGGACCGGGGAGCTGTTTTTT. Translating gives CASSLDRVGTGELFF.

In its sample, this clonotype was seen many times. The V and J genes are TRBV7-8 and TRBJ2-3; the D call may be TRBD1 or TRBD2 (6 bases each). In germline, CDR1 is SGHVS, CDR2 FQNEAQ. This CDR3 has 13 amino acids. The CDR3 DNA follows: TGTGGGGGGGCAGCAACTAGCACAGATACGCAGTATTTT. As protein: CGGAATSTDTQYF.

The rearrangement uses TRBV6-5 and TRBJ1-1, with D hard to call. Germline V lookup: CDR1 MNHEY, CDR2 SVGAGI. Trimming shortened V by 6 bases and J by 5 bases, and 10 bases separated the two germline ends. CDR3 length equals 12 residues. CDR3 DNA: TGTGCCAGCAGCGCTCCGATTACTGAAGCTTTCTTT. Protein: CASSAPITEAFF.

This clonotype was counted only a few times. DNA of the CDR3: TGTGCCAGCACCACTAGCGGGACGAACACCGGGGAGCTGTTTTTT. Protein product: CASTTSGTNTGELFF. The chain links TRBV7-6 to TRBJ2-2; TRBD2 matches 10 bases. Losses at the gene ends were 7 bases for V and 0 bases for J; bases not matched to a gene: 2. Germline V gene sequence: CDR1 SGHVS, CDR2 FNYEAQ. The CDR3 runs 15 residues.